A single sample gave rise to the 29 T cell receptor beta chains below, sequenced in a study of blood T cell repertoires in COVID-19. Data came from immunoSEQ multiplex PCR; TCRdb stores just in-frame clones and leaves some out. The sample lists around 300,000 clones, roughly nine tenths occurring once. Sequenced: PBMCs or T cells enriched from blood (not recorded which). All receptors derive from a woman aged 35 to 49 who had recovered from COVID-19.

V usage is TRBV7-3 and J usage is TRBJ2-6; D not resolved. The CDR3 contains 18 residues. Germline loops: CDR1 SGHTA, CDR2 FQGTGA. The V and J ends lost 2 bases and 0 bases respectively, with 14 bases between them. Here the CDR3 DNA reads TGTGCCAGCAGCTTAGGCCATCAGATCGCCTCTGGGGCCAACGTCCTGACTTTC. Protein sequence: CASSLGHQIASGANVLTF.

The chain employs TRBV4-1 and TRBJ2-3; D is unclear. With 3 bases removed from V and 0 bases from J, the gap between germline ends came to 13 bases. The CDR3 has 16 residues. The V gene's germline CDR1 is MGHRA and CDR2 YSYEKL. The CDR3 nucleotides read TGCGCCAGCAGCCAGAACCCCCGAGTTAGCACAGATACGCAGTATTTT. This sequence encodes CASSQNPRVSTDTQYF.

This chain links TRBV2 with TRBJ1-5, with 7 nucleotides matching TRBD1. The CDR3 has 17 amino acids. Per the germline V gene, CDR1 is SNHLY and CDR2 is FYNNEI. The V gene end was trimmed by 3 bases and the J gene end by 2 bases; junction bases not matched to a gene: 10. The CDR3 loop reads CASSERRGQGGNQPQHF. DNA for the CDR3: TGTGCCAGCAGTGAGCGAAGGGGGCAAGGGGGCAATCAGCCCCAGCATTTT.

The CDR3 DNA reads as TGTGCCAGCAGTTACTCGACAGGGGACACCTACGAGCAGTACTTC. Translated: CASSYSTGDTYEQYF. V and J are TRBV6-5 and TRBJ2-7; 8 bases fit TRBD1. Germline V CDR1 and CDR2: MNHEY, SVGAGI. The CDR3 extends over 15 amino acids. The trim removed 0 bases at V and 2 bases at J, leaving 3 bases unmatched.

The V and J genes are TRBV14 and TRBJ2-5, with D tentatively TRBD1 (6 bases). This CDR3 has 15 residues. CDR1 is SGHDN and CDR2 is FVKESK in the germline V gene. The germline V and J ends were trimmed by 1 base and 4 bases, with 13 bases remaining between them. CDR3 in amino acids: CASSQGHRVLETQYF. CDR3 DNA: TGTGCCAGCAGCCAAGGACACAGGGTCCTAGAGACCCAGTACTTC.

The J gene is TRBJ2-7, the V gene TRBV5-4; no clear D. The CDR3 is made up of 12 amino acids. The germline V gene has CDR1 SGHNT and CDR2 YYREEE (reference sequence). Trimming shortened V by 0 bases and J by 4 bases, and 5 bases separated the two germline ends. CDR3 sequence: CASSLVGYEQYF. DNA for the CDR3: TGTGCCAGCAGCTTGGTCGGTTACGAGCAGTACTTC.

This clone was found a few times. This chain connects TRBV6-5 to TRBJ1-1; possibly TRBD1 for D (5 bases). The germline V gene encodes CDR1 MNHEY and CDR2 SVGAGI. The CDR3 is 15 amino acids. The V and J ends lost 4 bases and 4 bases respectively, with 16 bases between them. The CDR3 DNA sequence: TGTGCCAGCAGTTTTAAGGCAGGGCTCGGCACTGAAGCTTTCTTT. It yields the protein CASSFKAGLGTEAFF.

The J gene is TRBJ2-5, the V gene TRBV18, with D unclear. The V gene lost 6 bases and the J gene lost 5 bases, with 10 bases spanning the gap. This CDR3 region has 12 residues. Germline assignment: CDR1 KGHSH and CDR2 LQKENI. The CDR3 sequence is CASSLRRETQYF. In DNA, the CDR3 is TGTGCCAGCTCCCTACGCCGGGAGACCCAGTACTTC.

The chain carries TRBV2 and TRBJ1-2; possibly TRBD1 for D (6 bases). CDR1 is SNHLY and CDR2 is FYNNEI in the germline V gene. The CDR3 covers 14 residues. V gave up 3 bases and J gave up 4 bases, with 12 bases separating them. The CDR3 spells CASSDHRGTYGYTF. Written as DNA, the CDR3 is TGTGCCAGCAGTGATCATAGGGGGACCTATGGCTACACCTTC.

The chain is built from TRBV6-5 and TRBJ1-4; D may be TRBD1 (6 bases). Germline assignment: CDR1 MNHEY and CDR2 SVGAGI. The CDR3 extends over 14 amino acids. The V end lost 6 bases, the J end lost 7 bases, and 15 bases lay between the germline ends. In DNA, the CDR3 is TGTGCCAGCAGGAAACAGGGAATTCGTGAAAAACTGTTTTTT. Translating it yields CASRKQGIREKLFF.

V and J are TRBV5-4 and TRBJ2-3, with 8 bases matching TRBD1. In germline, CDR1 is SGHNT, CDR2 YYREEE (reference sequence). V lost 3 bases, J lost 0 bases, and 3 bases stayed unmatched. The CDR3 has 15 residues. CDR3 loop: CASSSRQGSTDTQYF. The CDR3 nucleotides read TGTGCCAGCAGCTCCCGACAGGGGAGCACAGATACGCAGTATTTT.

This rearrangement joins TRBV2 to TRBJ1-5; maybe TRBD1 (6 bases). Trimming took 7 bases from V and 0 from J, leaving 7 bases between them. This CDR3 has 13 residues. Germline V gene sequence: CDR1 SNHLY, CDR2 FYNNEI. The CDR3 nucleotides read TGTGCCAGCAAAGGGGGTAGCAATCAGCCCCAGCATTTT. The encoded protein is CASKGGSNQPQHF.

The CDR3 loop is CASSPARNEQFF. CDR3 coding DNA: TGTGCCAGTAGCCCCGCTAGGAATGAGCAGTTCTTC. This chain links TRBV19 with TRBJ2-1; D remains ambiguous. The length of the CDR3 is 12 residues. Trimming removed 6 bases from V and 7 bases from J, with 10 bases in between. CDR1 and CDR2 (germline): LNHDA, SQIVND (reference sequence).

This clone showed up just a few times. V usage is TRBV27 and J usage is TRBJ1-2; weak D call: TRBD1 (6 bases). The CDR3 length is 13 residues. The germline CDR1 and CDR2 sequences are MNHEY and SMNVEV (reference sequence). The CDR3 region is CALSGGSDYGYTF. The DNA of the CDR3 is TGTGCTCTCTCTGGGGGCTCAGACTATGGCTACACCTTC.

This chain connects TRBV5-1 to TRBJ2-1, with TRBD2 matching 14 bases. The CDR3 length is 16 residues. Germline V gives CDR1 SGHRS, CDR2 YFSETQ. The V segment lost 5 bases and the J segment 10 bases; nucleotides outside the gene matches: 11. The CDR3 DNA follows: TGCGCCAGCAGTCCCCCGGGACTAGCGGGAGTGGGAGAGCAGTTCTTC. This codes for CASSPPGLAGVGEQFF.

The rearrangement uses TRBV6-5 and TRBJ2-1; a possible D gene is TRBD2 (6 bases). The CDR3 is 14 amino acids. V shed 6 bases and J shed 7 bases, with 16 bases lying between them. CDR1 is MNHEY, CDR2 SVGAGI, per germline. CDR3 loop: CASSRDGGLNEQFF. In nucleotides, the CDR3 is TGTGCCAGCAGCCGAGATGGGGGGTTGAATGAGCAGTTCTTC.

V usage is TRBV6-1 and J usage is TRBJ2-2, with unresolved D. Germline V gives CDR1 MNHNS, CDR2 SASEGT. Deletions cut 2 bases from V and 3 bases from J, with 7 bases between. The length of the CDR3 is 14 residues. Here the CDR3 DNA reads TGTGCCAGCAGTGAAAGCCCCTACACCGGGGAGCTGTTTTTT. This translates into CASSESPYTGELFF.

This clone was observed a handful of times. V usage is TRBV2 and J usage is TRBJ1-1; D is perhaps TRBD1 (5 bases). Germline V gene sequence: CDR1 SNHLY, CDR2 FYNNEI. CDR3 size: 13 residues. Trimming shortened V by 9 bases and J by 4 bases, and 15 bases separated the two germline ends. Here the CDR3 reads CASDRSESTEAFF. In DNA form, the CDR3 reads TGTGCCAGTGACAGATCGGAGTCCACTGAAGCTTTCTTT.

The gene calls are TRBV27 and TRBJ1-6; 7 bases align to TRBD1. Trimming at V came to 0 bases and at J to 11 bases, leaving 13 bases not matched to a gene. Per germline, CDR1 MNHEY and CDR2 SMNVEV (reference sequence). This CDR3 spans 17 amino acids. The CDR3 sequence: CASSLSPTGVAQAPLHF. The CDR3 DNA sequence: TGTGCCAGCAGTTTATCCCCCACAGGGGTGGCCCAGGCACCCCTCCACTTT.

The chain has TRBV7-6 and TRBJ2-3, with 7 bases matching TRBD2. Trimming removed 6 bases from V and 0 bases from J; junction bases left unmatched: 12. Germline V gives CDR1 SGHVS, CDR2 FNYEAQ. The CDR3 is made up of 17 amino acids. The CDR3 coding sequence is TGTGCCAGCAGTACGCTAATGGGGGGGTCTAGCACAGATACGCAGTATTTT. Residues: CASSTLMGGSSTDTQYF.

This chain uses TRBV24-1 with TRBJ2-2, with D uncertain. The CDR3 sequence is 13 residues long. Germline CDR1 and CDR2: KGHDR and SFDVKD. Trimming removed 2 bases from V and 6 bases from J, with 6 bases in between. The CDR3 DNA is TGTGCCACCAGTGATTGGAGAGCCGGGGAGCTGTTTTTT. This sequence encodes CATSDWRAGELFF.

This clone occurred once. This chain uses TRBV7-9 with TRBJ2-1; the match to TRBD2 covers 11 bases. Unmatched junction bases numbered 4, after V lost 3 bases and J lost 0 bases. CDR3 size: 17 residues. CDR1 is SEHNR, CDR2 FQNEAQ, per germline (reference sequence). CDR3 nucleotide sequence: TGTGCCAGCAGCTTCGGACTAGCGGGCATCTCCTACAATGAGCAGTTCTTC. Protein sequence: CASSFGLAGISYNEQFF. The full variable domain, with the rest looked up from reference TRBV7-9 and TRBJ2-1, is DTGVSQNPRHKITKRGQNVTFRCDPISEHNRLYWYRQTLGQGPEFLTYFQNEAQLEKSRLLSDRFSAERPKGSFSTLEIQRTEQGDSAMYLCASSFGLAGISYNEQFFGPGTRLTVL.

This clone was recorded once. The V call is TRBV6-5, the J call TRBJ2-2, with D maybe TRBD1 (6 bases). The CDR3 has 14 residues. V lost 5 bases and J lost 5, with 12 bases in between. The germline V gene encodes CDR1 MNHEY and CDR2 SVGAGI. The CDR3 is CASSLQGATGELFF. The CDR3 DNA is TGTGCCAGCAGTCTACAGGGTGCTACCGGGGAGCTGTTTTTT.

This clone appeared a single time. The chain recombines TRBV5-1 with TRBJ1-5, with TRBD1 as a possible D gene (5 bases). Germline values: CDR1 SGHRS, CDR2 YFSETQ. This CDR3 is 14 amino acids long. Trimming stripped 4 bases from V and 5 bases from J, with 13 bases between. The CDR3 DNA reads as TGCGCCAGCAGCCCTCAGGGTGGGGATCAGCCCCAGCATTTT. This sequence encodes CASSPQGGDQPQHF. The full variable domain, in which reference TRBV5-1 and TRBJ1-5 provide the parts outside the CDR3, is KAGVTQTPRYLIKTRGQQVTLSCSPISGHRSVSWYQQTPGQGLQFLFEYFSETQRNKGNFPGRFSGRQFSNSRSEMNVSTLELGDSALYLCASSPQGGDQPQHFGDGTRLSIL.

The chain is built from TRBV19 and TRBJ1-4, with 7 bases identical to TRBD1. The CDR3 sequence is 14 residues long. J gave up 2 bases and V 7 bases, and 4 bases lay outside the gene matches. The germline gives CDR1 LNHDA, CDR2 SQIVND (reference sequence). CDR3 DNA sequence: TGTGCCAGTACCACGGGACAGACTAATGAAAAACTGTTTTTT. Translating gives CASTTGQTNEKLFF. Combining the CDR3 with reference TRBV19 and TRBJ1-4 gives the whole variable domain DGGITQSPKYLFRKEGQNVTLSCEQNLNHDAMYWYRQDPGQGLRLIYYSQIVNDFQKGDIAEGYSVSREKKESFPLTVTSAQKNPTAFYLCASTTGQTNEKLFFGSGTQLSVL.

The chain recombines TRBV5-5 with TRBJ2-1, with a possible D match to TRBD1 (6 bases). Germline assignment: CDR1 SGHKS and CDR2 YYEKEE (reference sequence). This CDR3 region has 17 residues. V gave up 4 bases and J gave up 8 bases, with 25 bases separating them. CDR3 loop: CASSPGYRDTRGDEQFF. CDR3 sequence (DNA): TGTGCCAGCAGCCCTGGCTACAGGGACACGAGGGGCGATGAGCAGTTCTTC.

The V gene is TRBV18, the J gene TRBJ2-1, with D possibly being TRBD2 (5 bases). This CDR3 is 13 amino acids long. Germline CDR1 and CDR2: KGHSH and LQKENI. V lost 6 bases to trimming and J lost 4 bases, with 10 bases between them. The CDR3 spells CASSLAGYNEQFF. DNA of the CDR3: TGTGCCAGCTCCCTCGCGGGTTACAATGAGCAGTTCTTC.

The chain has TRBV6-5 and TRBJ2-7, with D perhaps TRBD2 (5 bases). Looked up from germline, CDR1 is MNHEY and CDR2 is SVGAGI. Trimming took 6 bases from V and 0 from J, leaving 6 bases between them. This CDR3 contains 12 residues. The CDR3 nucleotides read TGTGCCAGCAGAGGGAGCTCCTACGAGCAGTACTTC. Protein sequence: CASRGSSYEQYF.

The CDR3 loop is CASSPLGQGGPPGNTIYF. The CDR3, as DNA: TGTGCCAGCAGCCCCCTCGGACAGGGAGGGCCCCCGGGAAACACCATATATTTT. The rearrangement uses TRBV7-2 and TRBJ1-3, with 8 nucleotides matching TRBD1. Losses at the gene ends were 5 bases for V and 4 bases for J; bases not matched to a gene: 16. The germline V gene encodes CDR1 SGHTA and CDR2 FQGNSA. This CDR3 comprises 18 residues.